This passage covers 27 T cell receptor beta chains from one sample sequenced in a study of OX40 agonist ivuxolimab in advanced cancers. Method: immunoSEQ multiplex PCR; TCRdb's copy keeps in-frame clones and lacks some. Among 25,000 to 35,000 clones, roughly 83% were seen once, and the ten largest hold roughly a sixth. The specimen was CD4+ or CD8+ T cells sorted from blood, collected in a trial of the OX40 agonist ivuxolimab. The source of these receptors is an adult with an advanced solid tumor such as melanoma, head and neck, liver or kidney cancer.

This clone was picked up one time. The genes are TRBV7-6 and TRBJ2-2; either TRBD1 or TRBD2 may fit D (5 bases each). CDR1 and CDR2 from the germline V gene are SGHVS and FNYEAQ. The V end was cut by 7 bases, the J end by 2 bases, with 14 bases between. This CDR3 contains 15 residues. This CDR3 reads CASTRPGGNTGELFF. CDR3 nucleotides: TGTGCCAGCACCCGCCCTGGGGGTAACACCGGGGAGCTGTTTTTT.

V gene TRBV2 combines with J gene TRBJ2-2; D possibly corresponds to TRBD1 (6 bases). This CDR3 contains 14 residues. Deletions cut 8 bases from V and 7 bases from J, with 17 bases between. CDR1 and CDR2 (germline): SNHLY, FYNNEI. DNA for the CDR3: TGTGCCAGCGGGGGCCGCGGGCCAGGCGGGGAGCTGTTTTTT. Translating it yields CASGGRGPGGELFF.

The V call is TRBV2, the J call TRBJ1-2; TRBD1 matches at 12 bases. J lost 4 bases, V lost 4 bases, and 4 bases had no gene match. The germline CDR1 and CDR2 sequences are SNHLY and FYNNEI. The CDR3 contains 15 residues. CDR3 region: CASSGGTGGFYGYTF. The DNA for the CDR3 is TGTGCCAGCAGTGGGGGGACAGGGGGCTTCTATGGCTACACCTTC. The full variable domain, completed using reference TRBV2 and TRBJ1-2, is EPEVTQTPSHQVTQMGQEVILRCVPISNHLYFYWYRQILGQKVEFLVSFYNNEISEKSEIFDDQFSVERPDGSNFTLKIRSTKLEDSAMYFCASSGGTGGFYGYTFGSGTRLTVV.

The V gene is TRBV4-1, the J gene TRBJ1-2; TRBD1 might be the D (6 bases). The ends were cut back, 5 bases at V and 5 bases at J, with 12 bases in the middle. The germline V gene has CDR1 MGHRA and CDR2 YSYEKL. This CDR3 has 13 residues. CDR3 protein: CASSSRTVYGYTF. CDR3 nucleotide sequence: TGCGCCAGCAGCTCGAGGACAGTTTATGGCTACACCTTC.

This clone has just one count. The chain uses TRBV4-1 and TRBJ1-1; TRBD1 matches 8 bases. The CDR3 spans 16 residues. V lost 4 bases, J lost 0 bases, and 7 bases stayed unmatched. Germline V gene sequence: CDR1 MGHRA, CDR2 YSYEKL. The chain's CDR3 is CASSLPGGQVNTEAFF. The CDR3 nucleotides read TGCGCCAGCAGCCTTCCCGGGGGACAGGTGAACACTGAAGCTTTCTTT.

The chain couples TRBV4-3 to TRBJ2-7; D not certain. Trimming left V 0 bases short and J 0 bases short, with 12 bases between. From germline, CDR1 is LGHNA and CDR2 YSLEER. The CDR3 sequence is 16 residues long. The CDR3 nucleotides are TGCGCCAGCAGCCAAGATCCGGCGGCTAGCTCCTACGAGCAGTACTTC. Protein sequence: CASSQDPAASSYEQYF.

This clone appeared once. The J gene is TRBJ2-3, the V gene TRBV5-1; 9 bases align to TRBD2. The CDR3 length is 16 residues. Germline CDR1 is SGHRS and CDR2 is YFSETQ. With 0 bases clipped from V and 3 bases from J, the junction kept 5 bases outside the gene matches. CDR3 DNA: TGCGCCAGCAGCTTGGCGGCGGGAGGGGCGACAGATACGCAGTATTTT. Protein sequence: CASSLAAGGATDTQYF.

This clone has only one observation. The chain recombines TRBV19 with TRBJ1-5; no clear D gene. CDR1 is LNHDA, CDR2 SQIVND, per germline (reference sequence). The CDR3 has 14 residues. Trimming stripped 3 bases from V and 0 bases from J, with 6 bases between. CDR3 amino acids: CASSIRGSNQPQHF. CDR3 DNA: TGTGCCAGTAGTATCCGTGGTAGCAATCAGCCCCAGCATTTT.

The chain joins TRBV7-2 to TRBJ1-5; D is ambiguous. The CDR3 spans 13 residues. V was trimmed by 6 bases and J by 3 bases, leaving 9 bases between them. Germline-derived CDR1 and CDR2 are SGHTA and FQGNSA. The CDR3 DNA reads as TGTGCCAGCAGTGCGGGCTACAATCAGCCCCAGCATTTT. Translating gives CASSAGYNQPQHF.

The chain has TRBV5-1 and TRBJ2-7, with D possibly matching TRBD2 (5 bases). CDR1 is SGHRS, CDR2 YFSETQ, per germline. This CDR3 region has 13 residues. V was shortened by 1 base and J by 5 bases, with 10 bases between the two germline ends. The CDR3 here is CASSLYEGDEQYF. CDR3 DNA sequence: TGCGCCAGCAGCTTGTACGAGGGCGACGAGCAGTACTTC.

In the case of this clone: Other nucleotide sequences in the sample specify the same CDR3. This chain uses TRBV6-5 with TRBJ2-2; D might be TRBD1 (5 bases). This CDR3 is 14 amino acids long. V was cut by 2 bases and J by 6 bases, with 10 bases left in between. Germline assignment: CDR1 MNHEY and CDR2 SVGAGI. CDR3 loop: CASSYAGLAGELFF. The CDR3 DNA sequence: TGTGCCAGCAGTTACGCAGGGTTAGCCGGGGAGCTGTTTTTT.

This clone was found once. The chain combines TRBV30 with TRBJ1-1; the D gene is possibly TRBD1 (6 bases). V was trimmed by 2 bases and J by 6 bases, leaving 16 bases between them. Germline CDR1 is GTSNPN and CDR2 is SVGIG (reference sequence). This CDR3 has 14 amino acids. CDR3 nucleotides: TGTGCCTGGAGTTCAGACAGGTCAGGCGCTGAAGCTTTCTTT. This translates into CAWSSDRSGAEAFF.

This chain uses TRBV11-2 with TRBJ2-7, with TRBD2 identical over 8 bases. This CDR3 has 15 amino acids. The trim removed 5 bases at V and 3 bases at J, leaving 9 bases unmatched. Germline assignment: CDR1 SGHAT and CDR2 FQNNGV. CDR3 sequence (DNA): TGTGCCAGCAGCGCCGTCACTCTAGCGGGCTACGAGCAGTACTTC. Translating gives CASSAVTLAGYEQYF.

This clone was seen just once. This chain connects TRBV7-9 to TRBJ1-3, with 7 positions matching TRBD1. There are 19 residues in the CDR3. CDR1 SEHNR and CDR2 FQNEAQ come from the germline V gene (reference sequence). J gave up 0 bases and V 5 bases, and 16 bases lay outside the gene matches. The CDR3 reads CASSHPLNDRAISGNTIYF. CDR3 sequence (DNA): TGTGCCAGCAGCCACCCCTTAAATGACAGGGCGATCTCTGGAAACACCATATATTTT.

V and J are TRBV4-3 and TRBJ2-2; D is unclear. V was cut by 0 bases and J by 0 bases, with 5 bases left in between. Per germline, CDR1 LGHNA and CDR2 YSLEER. The CDR3 covers 15 residues. CDR3 in amino acids: CASSQDSANTGELFF. The CDR3 DNA follows: TGCGCCAGCAGCCAAGACAGCGCGAACACCGGGGAGCTGTTTTTT.

CDR3 protein: CATSRGVQERSLGFF. Here the CDR3 DNA reads TGTGCCACCAGCAGAGGGGTTCAGGAGCGCTCCTTAGGATTCTTT. J is TRBJ1-1 and V is TRBV15, with unresolved D. V was clipped by 1 base and J by 14 bases, with 23 bases between them. Per germline, CDR1 LNHNV and CDR2 YYDKDF (reference sequence). The CDR3 runs to 15 residues.

The rearrangement uses TRBV6-6 and TRBJ1-4; tentative D call: TRBD1 (5 bases). The CDR3 runs 14 residues. CDR1 MNHNY and CDR2 SVGAGI come from the germline V gene (reference sequence). V dropped 4 bases and J dropped 6 bases, with 12 bases sitting between them. CDR3 sequence: CASSSGLGHEKLFF. CDR3 DNA: TGTGCCAGCAGTTCAGGTTTGGGGCATGAAAAACTGTTTTTT.

The chain links TRBV21-1 to TRBJ1-1; the table gives TRBD1 as D, unverified against the DNA. TRBV21-1 is flagged as a pseudogene. This CDR3 comprises 22 residues. This CDR3 reads CASSKEDSGTGMFFPLSAEAFF. The CDR3 region has the DNA TGTGCCAGCAGCAAGGAGGACTCCGGGACAGGGATGTTTTTCCCTTTGAGCGCTGAAGCTTTCTTT.

This chain links TRBV7-9 with TRBJ2-7; perhaps TRBD1 as D (6 bases). The V gene lost 6 bases and the J gene lost 5 bases, with 14 bases spanning the gap. CDR3 size: 13 residues. Germline CDR1 reads SEHNR; CDR2 reads FQNEAQ (reference sequence). For the CDR3, the DNA is TGTGCCAGCAGGGACGTCAGGGGCAACGAGCAGTACTTC. Encoded protein: CASRDVRGNEQYF.

This chain connects TRBV7-9 to TRBJ1-5; D gene unclear. Trimming left V 4 bases short and J 5 bases short, with 12 bases between. Germline V gene sequence: CDR1 SEHNR, CDR2 FQNEAQ (reference sequence). CDR3 length equals 14 residues. Here the CDR3 DNA reads TGTGCCAGCAGCTCATCGGGCAGCGATCAGCCCCAGCATTTT. The encoded protein is CASSSSGSDQPQHF.

The chain uses TRBV9 and TRBJ1-4, with D perhaps matching TRBD1 (5 bases). CDR1 is SGDLS and CDR2 is YYNGEE in the germline V gene. There are 11 residues in the CDR3. The V and J ends lost 3 bases and 14 bases respectively, with 11 bases between them. This CDR3 is CASSGYGGLFF. The CDR3 coding sequence is TGTGCCAGCAGCGGATACGGGGGGCTGTTTTTT.

A note on this clone: A far larger clone is just one base off, so this is likely a read error. The identical CDR3 is also encoded by other nucleotide sequences in the sample. The chain recombines TRBV28 with TRBJ1-6; no reliable D call. CDR1 is MDHEN and CDR2 is SYDVKM in the germline V gene. CDR3 size: 13 residues. V lost 5 bases and J lost 7, with 9 bases in between. The CDR3 DNA follows: TGTGCCAGCAGTGGCGGAGGGAATTCACCCCTCCACTTT. Translated: CASSGGGNSPLHF.

The chain combines TRBV10-3 with TRBJ1-5; D gene uncertain. The CDR3 is 15 amino acids. V was cut by 6 bases and J by 0 bases, with 12 bases left in between. From germline, CDR1 is ENHRY and CDR2 SYGVKD. In DNA form, the CDR3 reads TGTGCCATCAGCCGGACGGTTGATAGCAATCAGCCCCAGCATTTT. Residues: CAISRTVDSNQPQHF.

The rearrangement joins TRBV27 to TRBJ2-2; D is perhaps TRBD2 (6 bases). The V gene's germline CDR1 is MNHEY and CDR2 SMNVEV (reference sequence). The CDR3 extends over 15 amino acids. V was cut by 7 bases and J by 7 bases, with 19 bases left in between. The CDR3 DNA follows: TGTGCCAGCATGCGGCCTAGCATGGGAGGCGGGGAGCTGTTTTTT. Amino acid sequence: CASMRPSMGGGELFF.

In its sample, this clone was seen once. The chain has TRBV11-3 and TRBJ2-3, with D unresolved. This CDR3 has 13 residues. Per germline, CDR1 SGHNT and CDR2 YENEEA. Trimming took off 1 base at V and 5 bases at J, with 7 bases between the two ends. For the CDR3, the DNA is TGTGCCAGCAGCTTAGCCGGTGTAGATACGCAGTATTTT. It is translated as CASSLAGVDTQYF.

This clone was counted once. The chain carries TRBV11-3 and TRBJ2-7, with 10 bases fitting TRBD2. This CDR3 is built from 15 residues. Trimming removed 4 bases from V and 3 bases from J; junction bases left unmatched: 6. The germline CDR1 and CDR2 sequences are SGHNT and YENEEA. This CDR3 is CASSSSGRAFYEQYF. CDR3 DNA sequence: TGTGCCAGCAGCTCCAGCGGGAGGGCTTTCTACGAGCAGTACTTC.

The CDR3 DNA is TGCGCCAGCAGCCAAAATGGTGTTGTAGCTTTCTTT. Its protein is CASSQNGVVAFF. This sequence joins TRBV4-1 and TRBJ1-1; D not certain. The V end was cut by 2 bases, the J end by 10 bases, with 11 bases between. Per the germline V gene, CDR1 is MGHRA and CDR2 is YSYEKL. The CDR3 is 12 amino acids.